Included here is one T cell receptor (beta chain) sequence, with context. Its target is not known. These data belong to a study of cytomegalovirus exposure and HLA in healthy donors. With 60 Vbeta and 13 Jbeta primers, the PCR was carried out. Methods used by the authors: Roughly 10 million shared chains were among approximately 87 million unique TCR beta chains counted in a later analysis. Sequencing used immunoSEQ multiplex PCR; TCRdb keeps in-frame clones, though not all of them. The DNA was the basis for D and trimming; V, J and clone size are from that table. Here the sample spans around 110,000 clones, roughly four fifths being singletons. Regarding the study as a whole: In an earlier analysis, most TCR beta V segments were productive about 90% or about 30% of the time.

Trimming stripped 0 bases from V and 7 bases from J, with 11 bases between. CDR1 SGDLS and CDR2 YYNGEE come from the germline V gene. The CDR3 has 13 amino acids. Sequences were obtained from PBMCs. This receptor was taken from a man aged 30-40 years in good health and CMV-seropositive. The chain uses TRBV9 and TRBJ2-7; D is unclear. The CDR3 nucleotides read TGTGCCAGCAGCGTAGTTCTAGGTCGTGAGCAGTACTTC. It is translated as CASSVVLGREQYF.